These T cell receptor beta chains were read from a single sample in a study of CD8 T cells in ankylosing spondylitis. TCRdb recomputed calls from the 5' RACE reads with MiXCR, one row per CDR3 protein. The sample has under 150,000 distinct CDR3 sequences, 17% seen once. The sequenced sample was blood, either unsorted or a sorted T cell fraction (not recorded which). These receptors originate from a male donor with ankylosing spondylitis. Each CDR3 is given with its conserved first and last residue. A D gene is named only where the DNA matches it firmly. Not every row has a clone size; where given, it reads once, few, many or a size class.

>TRBV4-1|.|TRBD1|TRBJ2-3
TGCGCCAGCAGGACACAGGGGACAGATACGCAGTATTTT
CASRTQGTDTQYF
>TRBV7-8|many|TRBD2|TRBJ2-7
TGTGCCAGCAGCCTAGCGGGGAGCTCCTACGAGCAGTACTTC
CASSLAGSSYEQYF
>TRBV29-1|.|TRBD1|TRBJ2-7
TGCAGCGTTTTAGAGACAGGGACAGACTACGAGCAGTACTTC
CSVLETGTDYEQYF
>TRBV24-1|.|.|TRBJ2-1
TGTGCCACCAGTGTCGCTAGAGCTAGTGGCAATGAGCAGTTCTTC
CATSVARASGNEQFF
>TRBV7-9|many|.|TRBJ2-3
TGTGCCAGCAGCTTTCCGGGACGTAGCACAGATACGCAGTATTTT
CASSFPGRSTDTQYF
>TRBV11-2|.|.|TRBJ2-1
TGTGCCAGCAGCTTAGTGAACTACCGGGACCCTTTACACAATGAGCAGTTCTTC
CASSLVNYRDPLHNEQFF
>TRBV7-2|few|TRBD1|TRBJ2-7
TGTGCCAGCAGCGCAGCCGGGACAGGGTACCCCTACGAGCAGTACTTC
CASSAAGTGYPYEQYF
>TRBV6-1|.|.|TRBJ1-1
TGTGCCAGCACCTGGTTGACTGAAGCTTTCTTT
CASTWLTEAFF
>TRBV7-9|.|TRBD2|TRBJ2-1
TGTGCCAGCAGCTTTCGAGCGGGAGCCCCTTACAATGAGCAGTTCTTC
CASSFRAGAPYNEQFF
>TRBV4-1|.|TRBD2|TRBJ2-7
TGCGCCAGCAGCGTGCGGGGTGGGGGGGACGAGCAGTACTTC
CASSVRGGGDEQYF
>TRBV4-1|few|TRBD1|TRBJ1-2
TGCGCCAGCAGCCAGTACAGGGGAGACTATGGCTACACCTTC
CASSQYRGDYGYTF
>TRBV2|.|.|TRBJ2-7
TGTGCCAGCGAGAGGGGACACAGCTCCTACGAGCAGTACTTC
CASERGHSSYEQYF
>TRBV9|.|TRBD2|TRBJ2-3
TGTGCCAGCAGCGTAGTCGCGGGGGTTCTCACTAGCACAGATACGCAGTATTTT
CASSVVAGVLTSTDTQYF
>TRBV27|many|.|TRBJ2-7
TGTGCCAGCAGTGGGGGGACGAAGCAGTACTTC
CASSGGTKQYF
>TRBV10-3|.|TRBD1|TRBJ2-5
TGTGCCATCAGTGAGTCGACAGGGTTGGAGACCCAGTACTTC
CAISESTGLETQYF